One sample yielded the 9 T cell receptor beta chains listed below, sequenced in a study of PD-1 blockade in classical Hodgkin lymphoma. Relapse was seen in all patients after autologous stem cell transplantation, and brentuximab vedotin exposure was variable. Clones were sequenced by immunoSEQ multiplex PCR, and TCRdb holds only the in-frame ones, with some missing. This table holds about 94,000 clones, 89% found once. Sequences were derived from peripheral blood mononuclear cells (PBMCs), sampled before the second cycle of nivolumab. The origin of the receptors is a human donor with classical Hodgkin lymphoma.

The chain recombines TRBV5-1 with TRBJ2-3, with 9 nucleotides matching TRBD2. Germline V lookup: CDR1 SGHRS, CDR2 YFSETQ. The CDR3 extends over 17 amino acids. V trimming: 1 base; J trimming: 3 bases; junction bases outside the gene matches: 9. The CDR3, as DNA: TGCGCCAGCAGCTTGTGGGGGGCTCTAGCGGGGACAGATACGCAGTATTTT. This translates into CASSLWGALAGTDTQYF.

This rearrangement joins TRBV27 to TRBJ2-7; 14 bases are shared with TRBD2. Germline V lookup: CDR1 MNHEY, CDR2 SMNVEV (reference sequence). The J segment lost 3 bases and the V segment lost 4 bases, leaving 11 bases of the junction unmatched. There are 18 residues in the CDR3. The CDR3 reads CASSWTGLAGESLYEQYF. CDR3 in DNA: TGTGCCAGCAGTTGGACGGGACTAGCGGGAGAGAGCCTCTACGAGCAGTACTTC.

The chain uses TRBV27 and TRBJ2-7; TRBD1 or TRBD2 may be the D gene (6 bases each). With 4 bases removed from V and 4 bases from J, the gap between germline ends came to 14 bases. Germline CDR1 and CDR2: MNHEY and SMNVEV (reference sequence). The CDR3 totals 14 residues. Here the CDR3 reads CASSYGGGRYEQYF. The CDR3 nucleotides read TGTGCCAGCAGTTACGGGGGCGGTAGGTACGAGCAGTACTTC.

The chain couples TRBV11-2 to TRBJ1-1; D remains unclear. The CDR3 totals 13 residues. The germline CDR1 and CDR2 sequences are SGHAT and FQNNGV. Trimming pared 3 bases from V and 5 bases from J, leaving 10 bases between. CDR3 residues: CASSFQVYTEAFF. CDR3 sequence (DNA): TGTGCCAGCAGCTTCCAGGTTTATACTGAAGCTTTCTTT. The whole variable domain, remainder taken from reference TRBV11-2 and TRBJ1-1, is EAGVAQSPRYKIIEKRQSVAFWCNPISGHATLYWYQQILGQGPKLLIQFQNNGVVDDSQLPKDRFSAERLKGVDSTLKIQPAKLEDSAVYLCASSFQVYTEAFFGQGTRLTVV.

The chain carries TRBV27 and TRBJ2-5, with 9 positions matching TRBD2. J gave up 5 bases and V 2 bases, and 9 bases lay outside the gene matches. The germline CDR1 and CDR2 sequences are MNHEY and SMNVEV (reference sequence). The CDR3 runs 16 residues. The CDR3 here is CASSLKGGRAFETQYF. The CDR3, as DNA: TGTGCCAGCAGTTTAAAGGGCGGGAGGGCCTTCGAGACCCAGTACTTC.

The chain uses TRBV6-1 and TRBJ2-7; D not certain. Germline V gives CDR1 MNHNS, CDR2 SASEGT. The CDR3 extends over 14 amino acids. Between the trimmed V and J ends, which lost 0 bases and 1 base, there was a span of 7 bases. The CDR3 region is CASSEALQSYEQYF. The CDR3 DNA reads TGTGCCAGCAGTGAAGCGCTTCAGTCCTACGAGCAGTACTTC.

The J gene is TRBJ1-2, the V gene TRBV27, with D uncertain. Germline V gene lookup returns CDR1 MNHEY and CDR2 SMNVEV (reference sequence). The CDR3 extends over 13 amino acids. Between the trimmed V and J ends, which lost 5 bases and 2 bases, there was a span of 9 bases. Here the CDR3 reads CASSRPGNYGYTF. CDR3 in DNA: TGTGCCAGCAGTAGGCCGGGGAACTATGGCTACACCTTC.

The rearrangement links TRBV5-1 to TRBJ2-7; D call uncertain. Trimming removed 0 bases from V and 1 base from J, with 8 bases in between. Germline lookup yields CDR1 SGHRS and CDR2 YFSETQ. This CDR3 comprises 14 residues. CDR3 residues: CASSLDSLSYEQYF. In DNA, the CDR3 is TGCGCCAGCAGCTTGGATAGTTTATCCTACGAGCAGTACTTC.

This clone showed up just once. This rearrangement joins TRBV15 to TRBJ1-4; 10 positions agree with TRBD1. Germline CDR1 LNHNV, CDR2 YYDKDF (reference sequence). CDR3 size: 16 residues. The V and J ends lost 3 bases and 7 bases, in that order; junction bases with no gene match: 8. CDR3 amino acids: CATSRLRQGAFEKLFF. The DNA of the CDR3 is TGTGCCACCAGCAGGCTCCGACAGGGGGCCTTTGAAAAACTGTTTTTT.